The rows below give T cell receptor beta chains drawn from one sample of a study of T cell responses to AZD1222 COVID-19 vaccine. Using immunoSEQ multiplex PCR, the repertoire was profiled, and TCRdb retains in-frame clones only, with some absent. Of more than 100,000 clones in the sample, roughly nine tenths are singletons; the top ten hold about 3%. Sequenced here: peripheral blood, sampled on day 0 of AZD1222 vaccination. These receptors came from an adult in good health. Each CDR3 is given with its conserved first and last residue. Fields, in order: J gene, V gene, clone size, D gene, CDR3 DNA, CDR3 protein. A D gene is named only where the DNA matches it firmly. Size is stated for part of the rows, as once, few or many counts, or as a class when the clone is expanded.

TRBJ2-7 TRBV2 NA NA TGTGCCAGCAGCTGGACGGCCTACGAGCAGTACTTC CASSWTAYEQYF
TRBJ2-7 TRBV7-9 few TRBD1 TGTGCCAGCAGCTCTTCAGGGGGCGCATACTTC CASSSSGGAYF
TRBJ2-7 TRBV6-2/TRBV6-3 NA TRBD2 TGTGCCAGCAGCCTTCTAGCGGGGGGATTTTACGAGCAGTACTTC CASSLLAGGFYEQYF
TRBJ2-7 TRBV3-1/TRBV3-2 NA TRBD1 TGTGCCAGCAGCCAACCTGGACAGGGGGCCTACGAGCAGTACTTC CASSQPGQGAYEQYF
TRBJ1-2 TRBV2 NA NA TGTGCCAGCACCGTGCCCAGGACCTATGGCTACACCTTC CASTVPRTYGYTF
TRBJ1-1 TRBV27 NA NA TGTGCCAGCAGTTTATGGCCGAACACTGAAGCTTTCTTT CASSLWPNTEAFF
TRBJ2-3 TRBV27 NA NA TGTGCCAGCAGTTTGGGGAGTGTCACAGATACGCAGTATTTT CASSLGSVTDTQYF
TRBJ2-2 TRBV27 NA NA TGTGCCAGCAGTTTATTTTCAGGGGCCACCGGGGAGCTGTTTTTT CASSLFSGATGELFF
TRBJ2-3 TRBV11-2 NA NA TGTGCCAGCAGCTTTAACATTGGGACAGATACGCAGTATTTT CASSFNIGTDTQYF
TRBJ2-7 TRBV27 NA NA TGTGCCAGCAGTCAACTTAGCGGCGGATACGAGCAGTACTTC CASSQLSGGYEQYF
TRBJ2-5 TRBV5-1 NA NA TGCGCCAGTCGGGCGGGACATTCGCAAGGTACCCAGTACTTC CASRAGHSQGTQYF
TRBJ2-6 TRBV7-3 NA NA TGTGCCAGCAGCGCCTCCGGGGCCAACGTCCTGACTTTC CASSASGANVLTF
TRBJ1-1 TRBV29-1 NA NA TGCAGCGTTGAGCGGAACACTGAAGCTTTCTTT CSVERNTEAFF
TRBJ1-6 TRBV11-2 NA NA TGTGCCAGCAGCTACTCGCCTGGGATCGGGTCACCCCTCCACTTT CASSYSPGIGSPLHF
TRBJ1-6 TRBV11-2 NA NA TGTGCCAGCAGCTCGACAGAGATGTTTTCACCCCTCCACTTT CASSSTEMFSPLHF
TRBJ1-6 TRBV27 NA NA TGTGCCAGCAGTTTATACTCGAATTCACCCCTCCACTTT CASSLYSNSPLHF
TRBJ2-5 TRBV7-2 NA TRBD1 TGTGCCAGCAGCCCGGGGACAGTGATCCAAGAGACCCAGTACTTC CASSPGTVIQETQYF
TRBJ2-2 TRBV28 NA TRBD2 TGTGCCAGCAGTACGTGGACTAGCGGGGTTACCACGAACACCGGGGAGCTGTTTTTT CASSTWTSGVTTNTGELFF
TRBJ1-6 TRBV19 NA NA TGTGCCAGTAGTATTCCGGGCCTAGCTTCACCCCTCCACTTT CASSIPGLASPLHF
TRBJ1-3 TRBV5-8 once NA TGTGCCAGCAGAGTATTAGACACCATATATTTT CASRVLDTIYF
TRBJ2-3 TRBV27 NA NA TGTGCCAGCAGTTTGACCCGGTGGGATACGCAGTATTTT CASSLTRWDTQYF
TRBJ2-3 TRBV7-6 NA TRBD2 TGTGCCAGCAGCTTAGCGGTTGGAGCGGGAGGGAGCACAGATACGCAGTATTTT CASSLAVGAGGSTDTQYF
TRBJ2-1 TRBV7-9 NA TRBD2 TGTGCCAGCAGCTCGGTAGCGGGAGTCTACAATGAGCAGTTCTTC CASSSVAGVYNEQFF
TRBJ2-5 TRBV19 NA NA TGTGCCAGTAGTTCTTTAGGGCACGAGACCCAGTACTTC CASSSLGHETQYF
TRBJ1-4 TRBV6-2/TRBV6-3 NA TRBD1 TGTGCCAGCAGCGAGACAGGGCGAGTCTGGGAAAAACTGTTTTTT CASSETGRVWEKLFF
TRBJ1-2 TRBV19 NA NA TGTGCCAGTAGTGTGGGACACCTGGCTGACTATGGCTACACCTTC CASSVGHLADYGYTF
TRBJ1-2 TRBV28 NA TRBD1 TGTGCCAGCAGCCTCGGACAGGGGCGGTGGTATGGCTACACCTTC CASSLGQGRWYGYTF
TRBJ1-1 TRBV28 NA TRBD1 TGTGCCGGCCAGGACAGGGGACACACTGAAGCTTTCTTT CAGQDRGHTEAFF
TRBJ2-1 TRBV5-1 NA TRBD1 TGCGCCAGCAGCACGACCGGACAGGGGGCATATGAGCAGTTCTTC CASSTTGQGAYEQFF
TRBJ1-2 TRBV5-5 NA NA TGTGCCAGCAGGGGAGGGTCGCTGACCTATGGCTACACCTTC CASRGGSLTYGYTF
TRBJ2-5 TRBV9 NA NA TGTGCCAGCAGCGTAGGGGCCCAAGAGACCCAGTACTTC CASSVGAQETQYF
TRBJ2-1 TRBV9 NA TRBD1 TGTGCCAGCAGCGCAAGCAGGGGGAATGAGCAGTTCTTC CASSASRGNEQFF
TRBJ2-2 TRBV27 NA NA TGTGCCAGCAGTTTATCGGGGCGGGAAGTCGGGGAGCTGTTTTTT CASSLSGREVGELFF